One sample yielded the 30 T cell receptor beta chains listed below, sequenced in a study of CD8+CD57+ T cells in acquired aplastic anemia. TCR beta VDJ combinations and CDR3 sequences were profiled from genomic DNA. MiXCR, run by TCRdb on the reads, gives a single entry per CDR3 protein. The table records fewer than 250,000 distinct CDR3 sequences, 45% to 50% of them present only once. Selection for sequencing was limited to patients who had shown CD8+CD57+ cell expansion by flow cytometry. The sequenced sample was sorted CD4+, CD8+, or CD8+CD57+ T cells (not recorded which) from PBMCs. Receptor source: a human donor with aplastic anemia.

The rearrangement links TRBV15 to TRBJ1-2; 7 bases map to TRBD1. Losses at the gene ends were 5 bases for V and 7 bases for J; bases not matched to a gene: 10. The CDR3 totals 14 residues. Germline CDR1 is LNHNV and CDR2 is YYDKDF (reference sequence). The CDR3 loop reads CATSARQGNIGYTF. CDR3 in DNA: TGTGCCACCAGCGCACGACAGGGTAATATTGGCTACACCTTC.

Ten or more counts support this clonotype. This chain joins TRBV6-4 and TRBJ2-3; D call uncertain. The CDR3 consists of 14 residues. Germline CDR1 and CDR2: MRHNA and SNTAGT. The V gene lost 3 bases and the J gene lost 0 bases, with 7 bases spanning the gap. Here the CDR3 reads CASSEAGSTDTQYF. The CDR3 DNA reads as TGTGCCAGCAGTGAGGCTGGGAGCACAGATACGCAGTATTTT.

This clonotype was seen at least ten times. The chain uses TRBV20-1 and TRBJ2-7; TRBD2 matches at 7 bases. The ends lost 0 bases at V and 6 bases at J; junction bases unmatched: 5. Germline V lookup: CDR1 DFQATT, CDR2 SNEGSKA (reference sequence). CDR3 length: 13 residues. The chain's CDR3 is CSARDPSGGEQYF. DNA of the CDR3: TGCAGTGCTAGAGATCCCTCGGGAGGCGAGCAGTACTTC.

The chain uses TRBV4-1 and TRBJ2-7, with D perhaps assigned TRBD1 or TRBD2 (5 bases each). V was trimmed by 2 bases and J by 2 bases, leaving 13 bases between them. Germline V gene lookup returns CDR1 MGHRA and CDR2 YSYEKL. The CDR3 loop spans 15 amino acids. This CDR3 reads CASSQISGTPYEQYF. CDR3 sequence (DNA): TGCGCCAGCAGCCAAATCTCAGGGACCCCCTACGAGCAGTACTTC.

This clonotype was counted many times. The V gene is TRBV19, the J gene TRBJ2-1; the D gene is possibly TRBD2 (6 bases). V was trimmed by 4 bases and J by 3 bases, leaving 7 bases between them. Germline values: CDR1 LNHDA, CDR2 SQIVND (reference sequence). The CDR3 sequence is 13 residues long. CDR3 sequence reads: CASSNSGYNEQFF. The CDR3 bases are TGTGCCAGTAGTAATAGCGGCTACAATGAGCAGTTCTTC.

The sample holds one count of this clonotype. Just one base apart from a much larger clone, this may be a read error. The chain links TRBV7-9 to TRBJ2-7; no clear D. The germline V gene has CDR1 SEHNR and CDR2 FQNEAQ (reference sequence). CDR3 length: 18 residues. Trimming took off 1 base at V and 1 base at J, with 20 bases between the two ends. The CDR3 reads CASSLGPTTLVRSYEQYF. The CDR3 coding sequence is TGTGCCAGCAGCTTAGGCCCAACTACTCTGGTTAGGTCCTACGAGCAGTACTTC.

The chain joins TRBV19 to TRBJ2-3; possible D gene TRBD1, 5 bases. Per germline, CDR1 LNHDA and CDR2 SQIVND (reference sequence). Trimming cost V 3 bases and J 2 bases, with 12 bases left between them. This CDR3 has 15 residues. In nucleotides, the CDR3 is TGTGCCAGTAGTATTAACAGGAAGTTCACAGATACGCAGTATTTT. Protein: CASSINRKFTDTQYF.

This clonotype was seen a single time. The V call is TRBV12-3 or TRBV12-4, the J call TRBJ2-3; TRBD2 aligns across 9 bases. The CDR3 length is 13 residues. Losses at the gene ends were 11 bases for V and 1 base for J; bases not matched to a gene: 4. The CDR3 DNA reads TGTGCCTCGACTAGCGGCGGCACAGATACGCAGTATTTT. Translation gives CASTSGGTDTQYF.

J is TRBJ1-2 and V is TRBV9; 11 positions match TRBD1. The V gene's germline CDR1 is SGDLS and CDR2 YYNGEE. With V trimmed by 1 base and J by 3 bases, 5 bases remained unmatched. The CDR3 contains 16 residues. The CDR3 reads CASSVSGQGVYYGYTF. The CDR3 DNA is TGTGCCAGCAGCGTATCGGGACAGGGGGTCTACTATGGCTACACCTTC.

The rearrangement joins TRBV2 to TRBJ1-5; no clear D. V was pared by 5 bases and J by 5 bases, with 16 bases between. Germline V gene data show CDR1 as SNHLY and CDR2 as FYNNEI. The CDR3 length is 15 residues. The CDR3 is CASSPAATGDQPQHF. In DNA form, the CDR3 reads TGTGCCAGCAGTCCCGCCGCTACTGGTGATCAGCCCCAGCATTTT.

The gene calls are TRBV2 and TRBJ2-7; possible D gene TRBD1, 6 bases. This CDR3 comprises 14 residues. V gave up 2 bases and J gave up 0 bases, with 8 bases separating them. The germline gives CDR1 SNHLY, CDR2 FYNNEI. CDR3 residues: CASSETGYSYEQYF. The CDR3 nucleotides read TGTGCCAGCAGTGAAACAGGGTACTCCTACGAGCAGTACTTC.

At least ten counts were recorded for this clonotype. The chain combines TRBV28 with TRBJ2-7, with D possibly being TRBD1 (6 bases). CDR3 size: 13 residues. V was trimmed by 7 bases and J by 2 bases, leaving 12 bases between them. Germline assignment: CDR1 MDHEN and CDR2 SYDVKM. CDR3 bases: TGTGCCAGCAACTTGGACAGTACCTACGAGCAGTACTTC. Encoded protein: CASNLDSTYEQYF.

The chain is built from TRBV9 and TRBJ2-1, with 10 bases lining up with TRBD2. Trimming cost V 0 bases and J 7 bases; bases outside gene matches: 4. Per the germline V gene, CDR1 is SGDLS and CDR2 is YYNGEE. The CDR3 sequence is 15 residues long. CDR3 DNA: TGTGCCAGCAGCGTAGCTAGCGGGGGTAATAATGAGCAGTTCTTC. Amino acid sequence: CASSVASGGNNEQFF.

The CDR3 loop reads CASSQEGGRTDTQYF. As DNA, the CDR3 is TGCGCCAGCAGCCAAGAGGGGGGCCGGACAGATACGCAGTATTTT. The chain joins TRBV4-1 to TRBJ2-3, with D perhaps matching TRBD1 or TRBD2 (6 bases each). The ends were cut back, 0 bases at V and 3 bases at J, with 10 bases in the middle. Per the germline V gene, CDR1 is MGHRA and CDR2 is YSYEKL. The CDR3 has 15 amino acids.

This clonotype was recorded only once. CDR3 DNA sequence: TGTGCCAGCAGCGAGGGCAGAACGACTTCGACCCAGTACTTC. It translates to CASSEGRTTSTQYF. The chain uses TRBV2 and TRBJ2-5; possibly TRBD2 for D (5 bases). Trimming removed 6 bases at V and 7 bases at J, with 18 bases between. The CDR3 contains 14 residues. Looked up from germline, CDR1 is SNHLY and CDR2 is FYNNEI.

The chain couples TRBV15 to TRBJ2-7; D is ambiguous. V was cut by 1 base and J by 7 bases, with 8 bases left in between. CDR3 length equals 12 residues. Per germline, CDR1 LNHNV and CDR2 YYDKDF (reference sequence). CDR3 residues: CATSRATREQYF. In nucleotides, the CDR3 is TGTGCCACCAGCAGAGCGACCCGGGAGCAGTACTTC.

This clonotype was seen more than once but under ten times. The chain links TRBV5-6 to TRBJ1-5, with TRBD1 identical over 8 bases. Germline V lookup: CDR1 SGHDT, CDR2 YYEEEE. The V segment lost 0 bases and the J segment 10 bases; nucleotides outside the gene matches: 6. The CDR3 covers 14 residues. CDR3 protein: CASSLAQGEQPQHF. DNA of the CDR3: TGTGCCAGCAGCTTGGCACAGGGGGAACAACCCCAGCATTTT.

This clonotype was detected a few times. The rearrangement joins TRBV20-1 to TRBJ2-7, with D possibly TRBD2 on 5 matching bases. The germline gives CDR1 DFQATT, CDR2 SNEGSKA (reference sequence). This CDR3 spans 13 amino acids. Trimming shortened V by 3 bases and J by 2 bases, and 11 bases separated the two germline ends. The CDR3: CSARETGTYEQYF. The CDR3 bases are TGCAGTGCTAGGGAAACGGGAACCTACGAGCAGTACTTC.

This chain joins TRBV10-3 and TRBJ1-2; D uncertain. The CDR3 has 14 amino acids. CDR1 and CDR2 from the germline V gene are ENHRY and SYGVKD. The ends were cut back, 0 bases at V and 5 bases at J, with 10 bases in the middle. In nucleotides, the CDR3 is TGTGCCATCAGTGAGTCGAGCTCCCCGTATGGCTACACCTTC. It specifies CAISESSSPYGYTF.

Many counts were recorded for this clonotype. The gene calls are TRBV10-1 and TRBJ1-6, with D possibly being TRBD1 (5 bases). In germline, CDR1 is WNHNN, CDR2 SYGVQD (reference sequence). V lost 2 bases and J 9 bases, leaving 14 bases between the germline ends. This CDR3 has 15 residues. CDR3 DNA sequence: TGCGCCAGCAGTGAGCTTCCAAGGGGAGGTTCACCCCTCCACTTT. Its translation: CASSELPRGGSPLHF.

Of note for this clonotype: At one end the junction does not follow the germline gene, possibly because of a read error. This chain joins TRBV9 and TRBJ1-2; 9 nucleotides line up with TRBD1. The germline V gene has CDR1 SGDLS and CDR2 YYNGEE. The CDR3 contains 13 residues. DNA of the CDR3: TGTGCCAGCAGCGTCCACAGGGGGCATGACTTCGCCTTC. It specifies CASSVHRGHDFAF.

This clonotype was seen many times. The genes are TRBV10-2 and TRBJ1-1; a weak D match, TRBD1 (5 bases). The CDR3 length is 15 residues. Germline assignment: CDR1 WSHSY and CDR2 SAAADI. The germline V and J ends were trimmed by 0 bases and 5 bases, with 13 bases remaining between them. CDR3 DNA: TGCGCCAGCAGTGAGTCGACGGGGGTCGGAACTGAAGCTTTCTTT. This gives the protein CASSESTGVGTEAFF.

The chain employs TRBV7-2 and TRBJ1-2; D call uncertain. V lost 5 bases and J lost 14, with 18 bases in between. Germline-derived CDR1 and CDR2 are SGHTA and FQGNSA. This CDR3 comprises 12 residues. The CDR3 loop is CASSPGLTGGTF. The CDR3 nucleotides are TGTGCCAGCAGCCCCGGTCTGACTGGCGGGACCTTC.

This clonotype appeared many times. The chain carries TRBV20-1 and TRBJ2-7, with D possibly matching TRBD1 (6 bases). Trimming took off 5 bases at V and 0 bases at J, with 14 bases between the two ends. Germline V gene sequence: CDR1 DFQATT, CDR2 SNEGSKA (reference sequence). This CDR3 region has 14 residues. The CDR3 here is CSAPLWTDSYEQYF. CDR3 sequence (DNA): TGCAGTGCTCCCCTATGGACAGACTCCTACGAGCAGTACTTC.

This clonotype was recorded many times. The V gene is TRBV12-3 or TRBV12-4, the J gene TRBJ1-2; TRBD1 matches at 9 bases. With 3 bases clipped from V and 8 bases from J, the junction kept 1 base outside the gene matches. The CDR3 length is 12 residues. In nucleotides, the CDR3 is TGTGCCAGCAGTTTCGGGACAGGGGGCTACACCTTC. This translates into CASSFGTGGYTF.

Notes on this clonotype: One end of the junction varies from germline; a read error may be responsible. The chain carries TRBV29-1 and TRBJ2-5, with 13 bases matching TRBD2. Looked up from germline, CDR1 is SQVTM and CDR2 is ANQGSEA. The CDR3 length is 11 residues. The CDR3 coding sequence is TGCAGCACCTGGACTAGCGGGGGCCCTGACTTC. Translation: CSTWTSGGPDF.

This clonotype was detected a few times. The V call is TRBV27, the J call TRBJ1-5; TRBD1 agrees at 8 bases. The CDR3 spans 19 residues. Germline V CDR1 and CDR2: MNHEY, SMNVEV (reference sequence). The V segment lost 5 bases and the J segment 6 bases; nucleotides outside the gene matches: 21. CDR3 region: CASSPKSRQGFFSSQPQHF. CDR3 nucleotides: TGTGCCAGCAGTCCAAAAAGTCGACAGGGGTTCTTCAGTAGTCAGCCCCAGCATTTT.

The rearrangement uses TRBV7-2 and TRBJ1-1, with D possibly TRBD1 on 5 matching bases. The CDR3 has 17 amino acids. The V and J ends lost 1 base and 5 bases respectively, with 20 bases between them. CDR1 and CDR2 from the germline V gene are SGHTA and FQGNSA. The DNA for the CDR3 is TGTGCCAGCAGCTTAGGGGGGAGTGGGGGGAGACGAACTGAAGCTTTCTTT. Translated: CASSLGGSGGRRTEAFF. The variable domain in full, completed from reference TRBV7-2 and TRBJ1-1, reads GAGVSQSPSNKVTEKGKDVELRCDPISGHTALYWYRQSLGQGLEFLIYFQGNSAPDKSGLPSDRFSAERTGGSVSTLTIQRTQQEDSAVYLCASSLGGSGGRRTEAFFGQGTRLTVV.

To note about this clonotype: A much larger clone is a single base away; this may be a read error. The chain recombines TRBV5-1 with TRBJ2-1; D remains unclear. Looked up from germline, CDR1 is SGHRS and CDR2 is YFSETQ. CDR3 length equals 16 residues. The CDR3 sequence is CASSLSPSETGNGQFF. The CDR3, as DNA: TGCGCCAGCAGCTTGTCCCCCTCAGAAACCGGTAATGGGCAGTTCTTC.

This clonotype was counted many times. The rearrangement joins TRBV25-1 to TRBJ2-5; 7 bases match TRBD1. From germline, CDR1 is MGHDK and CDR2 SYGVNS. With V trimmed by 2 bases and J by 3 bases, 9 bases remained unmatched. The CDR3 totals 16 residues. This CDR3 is CASSEHKGTVEETQYF. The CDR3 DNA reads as TGTGCCAGCAGTGAACACAAAGGGACAGTAGAAGAGACCCAGTACTTC.